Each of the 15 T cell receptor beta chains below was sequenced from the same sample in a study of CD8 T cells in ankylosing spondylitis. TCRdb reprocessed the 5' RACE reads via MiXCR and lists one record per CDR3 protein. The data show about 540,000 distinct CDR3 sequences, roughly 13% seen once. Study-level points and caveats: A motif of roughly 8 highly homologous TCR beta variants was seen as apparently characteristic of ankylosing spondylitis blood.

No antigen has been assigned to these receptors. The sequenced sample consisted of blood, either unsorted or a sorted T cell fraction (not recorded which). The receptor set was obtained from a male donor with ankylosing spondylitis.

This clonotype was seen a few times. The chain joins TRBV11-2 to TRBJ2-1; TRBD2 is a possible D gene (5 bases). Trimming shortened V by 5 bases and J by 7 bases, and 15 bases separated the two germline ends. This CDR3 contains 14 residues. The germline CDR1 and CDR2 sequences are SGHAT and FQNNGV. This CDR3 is CASSPVGGWNEQFF. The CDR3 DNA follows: TGTGCCAGCAGCCCCGTCGGCGGGTGGAATGAGCAGTTCTTC.

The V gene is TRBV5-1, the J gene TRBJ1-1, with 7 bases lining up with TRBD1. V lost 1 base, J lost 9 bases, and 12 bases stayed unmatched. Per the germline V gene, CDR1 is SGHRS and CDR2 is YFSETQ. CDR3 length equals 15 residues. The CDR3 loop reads CASSLFGGPGQQAFF. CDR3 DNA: TGCGCCAGCAGCTTGTTCGGGGGACCGGGACAGCAAGCTTTCTTT.

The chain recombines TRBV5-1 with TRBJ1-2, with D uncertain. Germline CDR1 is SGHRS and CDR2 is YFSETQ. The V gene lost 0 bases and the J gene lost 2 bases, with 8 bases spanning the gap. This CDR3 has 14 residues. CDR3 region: CASSLEARNYGYTF. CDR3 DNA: TGCGCCAGCAGCTTGGAGGCCAGGAACTATGGCTACACCTTC.

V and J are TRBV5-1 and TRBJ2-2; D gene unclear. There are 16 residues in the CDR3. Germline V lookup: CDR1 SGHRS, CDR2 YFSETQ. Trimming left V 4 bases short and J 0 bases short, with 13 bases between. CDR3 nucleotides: TGCGCCAGCAGCGGTAACTACCAGTCGAACACCGGGGAGCTGTTTTTT. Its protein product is CASSGNYQSNTGELFF.

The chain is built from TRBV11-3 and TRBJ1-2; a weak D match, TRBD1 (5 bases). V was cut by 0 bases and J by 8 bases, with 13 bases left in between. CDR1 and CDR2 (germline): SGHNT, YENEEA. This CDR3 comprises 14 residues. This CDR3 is CASSLDLGREGYTF. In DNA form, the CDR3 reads TGTGCCAGCAGCTTAGATTTGGGGCGGGAAGGCTACACCTTC.

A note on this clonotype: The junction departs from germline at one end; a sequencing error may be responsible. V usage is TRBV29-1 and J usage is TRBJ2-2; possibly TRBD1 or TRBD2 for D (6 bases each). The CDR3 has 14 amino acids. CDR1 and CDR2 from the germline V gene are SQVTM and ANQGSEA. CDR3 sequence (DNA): TGCAGCATTGAATGGGGGGCAGGAACCGGGGAGCTGTTTTTT. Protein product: CSIEWGAGTGELFF.

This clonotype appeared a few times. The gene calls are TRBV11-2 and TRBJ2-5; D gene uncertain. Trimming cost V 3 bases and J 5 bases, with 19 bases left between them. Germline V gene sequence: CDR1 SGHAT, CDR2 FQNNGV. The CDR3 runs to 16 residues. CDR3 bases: TGTGCCAGCAGCTTTTCCGTGGCCGCCGCGTGGGAGACCCAGTACTTC. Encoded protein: CASSFSVAAAWETQYF.

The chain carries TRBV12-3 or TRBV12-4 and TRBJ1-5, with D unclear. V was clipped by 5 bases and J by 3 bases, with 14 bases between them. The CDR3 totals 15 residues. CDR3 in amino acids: CASSPPPRSNQPQHF. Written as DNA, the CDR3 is TGTGCCAGCAGTCCGCCTCCGCGGTCCAATCAGCCCCAGCATTTT.

The CDR3 region is CSVKDGRREKLFF. Here the CDR3 DNA reads TGCAGTGTTAAGGATGGACGGCGGGAAAAACTGTTTTTT. J is TRBJ1-4 and V is TRBV20-1; D gene uncertain. The V end lost 7 bases, the J end lost 8 bases, and 17 bases lay between the germline ends. Germline assignment: CDR1 DFQATT and CDR2 SNEGSKA (reference sequence). This CDR3 spans 13 amino acids.

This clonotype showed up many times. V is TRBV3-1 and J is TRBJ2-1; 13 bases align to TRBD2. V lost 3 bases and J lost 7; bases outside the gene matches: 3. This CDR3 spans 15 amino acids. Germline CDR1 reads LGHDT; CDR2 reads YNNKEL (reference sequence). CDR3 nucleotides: TGTGCCAGCAGCCAGGGACTAGCGGGGTTTAATGAGCAGTTCTTC. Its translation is CASSQGLAGFNEQFF.

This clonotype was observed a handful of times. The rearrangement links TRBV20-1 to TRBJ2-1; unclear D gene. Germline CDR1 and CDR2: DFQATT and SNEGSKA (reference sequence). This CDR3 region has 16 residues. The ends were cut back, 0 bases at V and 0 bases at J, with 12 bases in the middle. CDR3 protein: CSARELRWGSYNEQFF. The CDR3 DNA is TGCAGTGCTAGAGAACTCCGGTGGGGCTCCTACAATGAGCAGTTCTTC.

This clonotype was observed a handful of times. DNA for the CDR3: TGTGCCACCAGTGATTCCCTGGACAGATCCTACGAGCAGTACTTC. Protein: CATSDSLDRSYEQYF. This chain joins TRBV24-1 and TRBJ2-7; tentative D call: TRBD1 (6 bases). This CDR3 comprises 15 residues. V shed 2 bases and J shed 1 base, with 11 bases lying between them. CDR1 and CDR2 (germline): KGHDR, SFDVKD.

DNA for the CDR3: TGTGCCAGCAGTCCCCACCGACTAGCGGGACCAGAGACCCAGTACTTC. Translating gives CASSPHRLAGPETQYF. V and J are TRBV12-3 or TRBV12-4 and TRBJ2-5; TRBD2 aligns across 11 bases. V trimming: 5 bases; J trimming: 4 bases; junction bases outside the gene matches: 9. The CDR3 extends over 16 amino acids.

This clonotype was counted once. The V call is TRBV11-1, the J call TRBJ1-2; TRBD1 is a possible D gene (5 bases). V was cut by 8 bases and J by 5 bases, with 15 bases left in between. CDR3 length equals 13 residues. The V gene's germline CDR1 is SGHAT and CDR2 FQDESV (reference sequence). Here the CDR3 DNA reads TGTGCCAGCGCCTGGGGGGGAGTATATGGCTACACCTTC. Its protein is CASAWGGVYGYTF.

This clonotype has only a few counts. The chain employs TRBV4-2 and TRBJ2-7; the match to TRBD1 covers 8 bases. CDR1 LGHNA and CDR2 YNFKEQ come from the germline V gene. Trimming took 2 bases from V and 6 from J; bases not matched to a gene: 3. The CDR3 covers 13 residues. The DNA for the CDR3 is TGTGCCAGCAGCCAAAACAGGGGGAGCGAGCAGTACGTC. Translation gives CASSQNRGSEQYV.